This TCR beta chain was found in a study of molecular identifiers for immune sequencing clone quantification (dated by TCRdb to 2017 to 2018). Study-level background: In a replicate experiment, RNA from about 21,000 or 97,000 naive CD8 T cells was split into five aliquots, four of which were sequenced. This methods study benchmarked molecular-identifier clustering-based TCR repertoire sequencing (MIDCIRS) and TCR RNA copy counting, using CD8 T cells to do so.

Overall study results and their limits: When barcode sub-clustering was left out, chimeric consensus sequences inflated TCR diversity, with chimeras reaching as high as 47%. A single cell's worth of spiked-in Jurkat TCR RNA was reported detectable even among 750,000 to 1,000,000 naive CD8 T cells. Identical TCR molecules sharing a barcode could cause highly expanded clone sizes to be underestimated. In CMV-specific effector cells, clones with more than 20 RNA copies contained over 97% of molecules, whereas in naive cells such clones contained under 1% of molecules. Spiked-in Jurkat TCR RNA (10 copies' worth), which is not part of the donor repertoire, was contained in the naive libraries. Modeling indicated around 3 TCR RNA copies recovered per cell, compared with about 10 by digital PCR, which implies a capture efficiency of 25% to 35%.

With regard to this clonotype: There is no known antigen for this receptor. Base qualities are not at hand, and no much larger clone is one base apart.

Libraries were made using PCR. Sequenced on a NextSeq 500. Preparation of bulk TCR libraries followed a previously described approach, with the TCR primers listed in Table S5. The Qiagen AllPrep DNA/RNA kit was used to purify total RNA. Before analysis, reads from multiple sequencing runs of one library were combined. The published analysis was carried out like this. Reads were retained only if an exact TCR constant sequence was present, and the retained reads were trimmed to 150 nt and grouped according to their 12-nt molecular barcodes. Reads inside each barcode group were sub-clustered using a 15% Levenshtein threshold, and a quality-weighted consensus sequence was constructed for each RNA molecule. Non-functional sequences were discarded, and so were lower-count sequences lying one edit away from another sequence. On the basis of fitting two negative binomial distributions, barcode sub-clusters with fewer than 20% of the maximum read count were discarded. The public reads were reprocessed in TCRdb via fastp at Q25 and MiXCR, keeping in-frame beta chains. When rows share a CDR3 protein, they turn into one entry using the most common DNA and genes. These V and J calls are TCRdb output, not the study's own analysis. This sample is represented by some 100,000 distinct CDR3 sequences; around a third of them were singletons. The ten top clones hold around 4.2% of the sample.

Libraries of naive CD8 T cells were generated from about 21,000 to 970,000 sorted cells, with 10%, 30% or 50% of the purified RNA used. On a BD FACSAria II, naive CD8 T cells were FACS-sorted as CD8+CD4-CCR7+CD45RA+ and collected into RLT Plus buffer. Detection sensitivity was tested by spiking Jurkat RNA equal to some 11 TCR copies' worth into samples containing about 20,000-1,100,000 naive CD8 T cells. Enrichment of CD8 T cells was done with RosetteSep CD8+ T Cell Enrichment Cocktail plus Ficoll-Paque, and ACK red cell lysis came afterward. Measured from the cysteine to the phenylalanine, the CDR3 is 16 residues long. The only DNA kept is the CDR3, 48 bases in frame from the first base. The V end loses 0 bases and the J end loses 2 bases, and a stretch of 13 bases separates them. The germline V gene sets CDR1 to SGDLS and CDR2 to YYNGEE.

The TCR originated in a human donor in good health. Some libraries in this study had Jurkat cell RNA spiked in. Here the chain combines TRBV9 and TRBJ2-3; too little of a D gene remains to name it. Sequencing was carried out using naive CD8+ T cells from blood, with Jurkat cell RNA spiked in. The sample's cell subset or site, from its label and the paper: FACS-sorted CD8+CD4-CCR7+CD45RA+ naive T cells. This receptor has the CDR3 CASSVGSYLYTDTQYF. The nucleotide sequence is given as TGTGCCAGCAGCGTAGGAAGTTACCTGTACACAGATACGCAGTATTTT.